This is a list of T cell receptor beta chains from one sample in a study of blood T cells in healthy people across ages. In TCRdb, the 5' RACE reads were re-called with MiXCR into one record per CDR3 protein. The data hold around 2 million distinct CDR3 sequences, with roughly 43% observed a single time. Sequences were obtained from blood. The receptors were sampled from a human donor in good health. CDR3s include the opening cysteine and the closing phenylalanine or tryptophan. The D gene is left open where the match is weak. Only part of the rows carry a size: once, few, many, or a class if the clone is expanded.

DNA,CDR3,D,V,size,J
TGTGCCAGCAGGGCCGATACGGGAAAACTGTTTTTT,CASRADTGKLFF,.,TRBV2,.,TRBJ1-4
TGTGCCAGCAGCTTAGTAGCCCAGGGGAGCTCCTACAATGAGCAGTTCTTC,CASSLVAQGSSYNEQFF,.,TRBV11-2,.,TRBJ2-1
TGTGCCAGCAGTTACGAAGGACAGGGATGGGGCTATGGCTACACCTTC,CASSYEGQGWGYGYTF,TRBD1,TRBV6-6,few,TRBJ1-2
TGCGCCAGCAGCCAAGGGATTAGCGGGGGGTCTGAGCAGTTCTTC,CASSQGISGGSEQFF,TRBD2,TRBV4-3,.,TRBJ2-1
TGTGCCAGCAGCAGGGGACAGACAGATACGCAGTATTTT,CASSRGQTDTQYF,TRBD1,TRBV7-2,.,TRBJ2-3
TGTGCCAGCTCACCGGTTTCGCGTCTCTCCGGCCAAGGGAGAGATACGCAGTATTTT,CASSPVSRLSGQGRDTQYF,.,TRBV18,.,TRBJ2-3
TGTGCCAGCAGTTTAGCAGGGGGGTCGGCTAATGAGCAGTTCTTC,CASSLAGGSANEQFF,.,TRBV27,.,TRBJ2-1
TGCGCCAGCAGCCAAGGGTGGCAGGGCGACACCGGGGAGCTGTTTTTT,CASSQGWQGDTGELFF,.,TRBV4-3,.,TRBJ2-2
TGTGCCAGCAGTCCCATAACCCTGACAGGCTCCTACGAGCAGTACTTC,CASSPITLTGSYEQYF,.,TRBV12-3/TRBV12-4,few,TRBJ2-7
TGTGCCATCACAGGCTCTAGTGACGAGCAGTACTTC,CAITGSSDEQYF,.,TRBV10-3,few,TRBJ2-7
TGTGCCAGCAGCACCCCCACGCAGGGGGCACCGGTCAATGAGCAGTTCTTC,CASSTPTQGAPVNEQFF,TRBD1,TRBV9,.,TRBJ2-1
TGTGCCAGCAGCTCCCCTTCCTATCCCTACGAGCAGTACTTC,CASSSPSYPYEQYF,.,TRBV7-9,few,TRBJ2-7
TGTGCCAGCAGTTCGACAGCTCCCTTGGGGCAGTTCTTC,CASSSTAPLGQFF,.,TRBV6-2/TRBV6-3,.,TRBJ2-1
TGTGCCAGCAGCTTGGGAGCGTCAGATACGCAGTATTTT,CASSLGASDTQYF,.,TRBV7-2,many,TRBJ2-3
TGCAGTGCTAATGAAATGGAGAGCTCCTACAATGAGCAGTACTTC,CSANEMESSYNEQYF,.,TRBV20-1,.,TRBJ2-4
TGCGCCAGCAGCCAAGATTGCTGGGGGGCCCCCAATGAGCAGTTCTTC,CASSQDCWGAPNEQFF,.,TRBV4-3,.,TRBJ2-1
TGCGCCAGCAGCTTCCCCGGCAGGGAGGACTTGGAGCAGTTCTTC,CASSFPGREDLEQFF,.,TRBV5-1,few,TRBJ2-1